This T cell receptor beta chain was retrieved from a study of CD8 T cells in Susac syndrome. Random hexamers were used to reverse transcribe roughly 0.45 to 1 ug of RNA. Across 54 Vbeta and 13 Jbeta, TCR beta CDR3 was amplified with immunoSEQ multiplex PCR. TCRdb processed the immunoSEQ multiplex PCR reads anew with MiXCR; each CDR3 protein has one entry. The table lists under 80,000 distinct CDR3 sequences, about 93% of them singletons. The CDR3 sequence is 16 residues long. V was pared by 6 bases and J by 4 bases, with 10 bases of the junction left unmatched. The material sequenced was CD4+ T cells from PBMCs. This sequence originates from a human donor with Susac syndrome. The V call is TRBV6-7, the J call TRBJ2-1, with 9 nucleotides matching TRBD1. TRBV6-7 is marked as an open reading frame, function uncertain. CDR3 amino acids: CASREVRTGVYNEQFF. CDR3 bases: TGTGCCAGCAGGGAAGTCCGGACAGGGGTTTACAATGAGCAGTTCTTC.